This T cell receptor beta chain stems from a study of beta chain features in type 1 diabetes (dated by TCRdb to 2017 to 2018). Turning to the overall study: Patients and healthy donors did not differ in mean age, gender distribution, total cell number or subset yield. A total of roughly 98,000,000 sorted cells were examined across all samples, and a strong correlation was observed between cell number per subset and RNA yield. In the study, recently diagnosed type 1 diabetes patients and matched healthy donors were compared on the TCRB repertoires of their sorted circulating CD4+ T cell subsets. Regulatory and stem cell-like memory subsets were obtained from only 8 patients and about 8 healthy donors, while naive and central memory subsets were obtained from all 30 or so donors.

Via the germline V gene, CDR1 is SGHTA and CDR2 FQGNSA. V trim: 0 bases; J trim: 1 base; unmatched bases: 3. The CDR3 numbers 16 residues from cysteine through phenylalanine. Only CDR3 DNA is held: 48 bases, read in frame from base 1. All of the isolated RNA was reverse transcribed with the High Capacity cDNA Reverse Transcription Kit, so expressed TCRB transcripts were sequenced. Deep immunoSEQ sequencing was performed on naive, central memory and regulatory T cell samples, with an average of roughly 3.5 million total reads per sample. Sorted cells were lysed in RLT buffer and RNA was extracted with DNase-treated RNeasy Micro or Mini kits, depending on cell number. To prevent cross-contamination, every cell subset was processed on its own, while patient and healthy donor samples were processed together. TCRB sequences were amplified from cDNA with the immunoSEQ multiplex PCR, producing 87-bp fragments spanning the CDR3 region. Sequencing of the amplicons was performed on the Illumina HiSeq platform. In the source study's methods: PCR bias was computationally corrected using synthetic template baselines, reads within Hamming distance 2 were collapsed, and singletons that could not be merged were discarded. Reads were aligned to IMGT to assign V, D and J genes, CDR3 length, and insertions or deletions at six rearrangement sites. Within each subset, clonotype counts were normalized to the number of sorted cells before true diversity and Gini coefficients were calculated with the tcR R package. The overlap coefficient, calculated on TCRB nucleotide sequences, was used to quantify repertoire sharing. Out-of-frame TCRB sequences from naive cells were analyzed to stand in for the pre-selection repertoire. Sourced from immuneACCESS, this table was stored by TCRdb with only in-frame sequences that have V and J called. A share of the clones is absent; for the studies checked, an unresolved V gene accounts for under half, and the remainder has no known explanation. The V and J calls and the clone size are those of that table, but D and trimming were determined from the DNA. The sample table lists 250,000 to 300,000 clones, around 15% of them with a count of one. The leading ten clones occupy about 0.015% of the sample.

Beyond this particular receptor, the publication reports: A moderate but significant shortening of TCRB CDR3 length was observed in type 1 diabetes patients in all four CD4+ subsets. Naive, central memory and regulatory TCRB repertoires appeared to be more similar among patients than among healthy donors. Patients with type 1 diabetes made fewer insertions and deleted more nucleotides at VDJ recombination sites, implying thymic rearrangement abnormalities. Because small numbers of individuals were included in the HLA sub-analyses, any influence of HLA type on TCRB rearrangement was left unresolved. Because cDNA rather than genomic DNA was sequenced, highly expressing activated cells could have been over-represented, although no difference in activation and CD3 levels was found between groups. PCR might favor shorter templates, but patient and control samples were amplified and corrected together, so any skew would affect both groups equally.

In regard to this clone: The antigen it binds to is not known. Nothing much larger sits one base from this clone, and base qualities are not available.

Each donor gave one peripheral blood draw, averaging approximately 0.12 L, which was collected into heparinised tubes. A BD FACSAria II was used to sort naive, central memory, regulatory and stem cell-like memory CD4+ T cells with a panel that included CD45RO, CCR7, CD25, CD127, CD95 and CD27. Every sorted population had a purity above 95%. PBMCs were separated immediately by Lymphoprep density gradient centrifugation and were stained directly, without being cultured. So that batch effects would be minimized, each experiment stained and sorted samples in pairs, pairing one healthy donor with one patient.

This sequence was found in a man aged 30-40 years with type 1 diabetes. The sequence is built from TRBV7-2 and TRBJ2-1; TRBD2 matches 7 bases in the middle. Input material: naive CD4+ T cells from blood. This specimen's cell subset or site label, interpreted: true naive CD4+ T cells. CDR3 protein: CASSLAGTTSYNEQFF. The DNA sequence is TGTGCCAGCAGCTTAGCGGGGACTACATCCTACAATGAGCAGTTCTTC.